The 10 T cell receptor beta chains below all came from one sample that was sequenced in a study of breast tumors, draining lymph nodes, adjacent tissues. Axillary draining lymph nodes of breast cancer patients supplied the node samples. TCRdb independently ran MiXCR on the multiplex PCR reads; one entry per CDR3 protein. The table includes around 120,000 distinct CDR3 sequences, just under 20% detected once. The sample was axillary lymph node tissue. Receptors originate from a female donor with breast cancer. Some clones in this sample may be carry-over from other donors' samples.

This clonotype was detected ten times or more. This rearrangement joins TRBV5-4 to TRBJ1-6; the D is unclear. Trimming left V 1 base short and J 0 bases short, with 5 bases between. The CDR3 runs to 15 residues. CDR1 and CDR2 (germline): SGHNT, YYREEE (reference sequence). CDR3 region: CASSLTSSYNSPLHF. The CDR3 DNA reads TGTGCCAGCAGCTTGACGAGCTCCTATAATTCACCCCTCCACTTT.

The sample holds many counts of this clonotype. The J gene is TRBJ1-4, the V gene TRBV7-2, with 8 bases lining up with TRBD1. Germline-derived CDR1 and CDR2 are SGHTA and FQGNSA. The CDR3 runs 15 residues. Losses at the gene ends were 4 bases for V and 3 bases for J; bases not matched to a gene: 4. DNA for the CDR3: TGTGCCAGCAGCTCTACAGGGGGAGCTAATGAAAAACTGTTTTTT. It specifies CASSSTGGANEKLFF.

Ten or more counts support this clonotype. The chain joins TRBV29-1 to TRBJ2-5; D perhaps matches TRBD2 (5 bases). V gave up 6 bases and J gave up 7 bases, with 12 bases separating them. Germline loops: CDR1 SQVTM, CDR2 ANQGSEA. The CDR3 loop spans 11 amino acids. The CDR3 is CSVRAGGTQYF. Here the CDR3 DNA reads TGCAGCGTCCGAGCAGGAGGGACCCAGTACTTC.

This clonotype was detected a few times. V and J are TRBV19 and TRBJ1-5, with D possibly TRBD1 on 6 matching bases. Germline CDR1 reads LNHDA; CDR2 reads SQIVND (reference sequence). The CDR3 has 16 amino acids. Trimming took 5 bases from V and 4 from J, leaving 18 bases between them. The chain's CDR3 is CASSVTGGPGNQPQHF. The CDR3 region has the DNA TGTGCCAGTAGTGTGACAGGCGGGCCTGGGAATCAGCCCCAGCATTTT. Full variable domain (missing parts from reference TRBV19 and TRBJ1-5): DGGITQSPKYLFRKEGQNVTLSCEQNLNHDAMYWYRQDPGQGLRLIYYSQIVNDFQKGDIAEGYSVSREKKESFPLTVTSAQKNPTAFYLCASSVTGGPGNQPQHFGDGTRLSIL.

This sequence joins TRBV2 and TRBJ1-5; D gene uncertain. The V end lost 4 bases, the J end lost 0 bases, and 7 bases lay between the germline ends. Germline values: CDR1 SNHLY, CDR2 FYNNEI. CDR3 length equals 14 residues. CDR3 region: CASSGQYSNQPQHF. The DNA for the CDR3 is TGTGCCAGCAGTGGGCAGTATAGCAATCAGCCCCAGCATTTT.

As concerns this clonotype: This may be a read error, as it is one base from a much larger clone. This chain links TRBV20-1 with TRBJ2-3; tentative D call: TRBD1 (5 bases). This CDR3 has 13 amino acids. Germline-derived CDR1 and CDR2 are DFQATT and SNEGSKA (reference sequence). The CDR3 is CSARQLSTDTRYF. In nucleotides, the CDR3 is TGCAGTGCCCGACAGCTTAGCACAGATACGCGGTATTTT.

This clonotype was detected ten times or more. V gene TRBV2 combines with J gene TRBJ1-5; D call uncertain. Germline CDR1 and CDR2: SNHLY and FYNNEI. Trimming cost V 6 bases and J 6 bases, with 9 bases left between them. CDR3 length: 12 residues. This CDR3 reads CASRDGSQPQHF. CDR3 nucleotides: TGTGCCAGCAGGGACGGTAGTCAGCCCCAGCATTTT.

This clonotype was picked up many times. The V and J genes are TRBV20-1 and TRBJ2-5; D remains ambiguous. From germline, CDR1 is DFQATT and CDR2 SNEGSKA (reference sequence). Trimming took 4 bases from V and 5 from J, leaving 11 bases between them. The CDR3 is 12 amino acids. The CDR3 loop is CSATDQDETQYF. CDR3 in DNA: TGCAGTGCTACGGACCAGGACGAGACCCAGTACTTC.

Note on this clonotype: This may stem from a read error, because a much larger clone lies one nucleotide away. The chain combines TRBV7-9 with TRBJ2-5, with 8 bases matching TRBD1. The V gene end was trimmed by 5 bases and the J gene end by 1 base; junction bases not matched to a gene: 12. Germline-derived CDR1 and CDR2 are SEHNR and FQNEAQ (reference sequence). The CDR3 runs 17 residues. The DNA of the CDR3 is TGTGCCAGCAGCCGGACAGGGTCCCCGGAGACCCAAGAGACCCAGTACTTC. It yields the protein CASSRTGSPETQETQYF.

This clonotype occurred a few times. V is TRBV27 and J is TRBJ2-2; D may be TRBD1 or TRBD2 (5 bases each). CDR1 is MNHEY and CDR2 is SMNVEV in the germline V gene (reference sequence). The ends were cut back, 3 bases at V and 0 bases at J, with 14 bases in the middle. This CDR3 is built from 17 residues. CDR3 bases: TGTGCCAGCAGTTTGCCGGGGCAGCCTCCGAACACCGGGGAGCTGTTTTTT. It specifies CASSLPGQPPNTGELFF.